Listed here are 8 T cell receptor beta chains from one sample, sequenced in a study of identical twins. Using its own MiXCR run on the 5' RACE reads, TCRdb lists one record per CDR3 protein. Found here are hundreds of thousands of distinct CDR3 sequences, 6% to 8.5% of them singletons; the top ten hold approximately 5.4%. This sample was also put to use in a study of yellow fever vaccine responses in identical twins.

The sample was CD8+ T cells sorted from blood. The source of these receptors is a young woman in good health.

This clonotype was recorded at least ten times. The chain carries TRBV9 and TRBJ2-3; no clear D. Germline values: CDR1 SGDLS, CDR2 YYNGEE. The CDR3 spans 12 residues. Trimming removed 3 bases from V and 0 bases from J, with 2 bases in between. CDR3 DNA sequence: TGTGCCAGCAGCGCAAGCACAGATACGCAGTATTTT. Its protein is CASSASTDTQYF. Using reference TRBV9 and TRBJ2-3 for the parts outside the CDR3, the full variable domain is DSGVTQTPKHLITATGQRVTLRCSPRSGDLSVYWYQQSLDQGLQFLIQYYNGEERAKGNILERFSAQQFPDLHSELNLSSLELGDSALYFCASSASTDTQYFGPGTRLTVL.

The chain employs TRBV6-5 and TRBJ1-1; D uncertain. The CDR3 is 14 amino acids. The germline V gene encodes CDR1 MNHEY and CDR2 SVGAGI. V lost 2 bases to trimming and J lost 4 bases, with 11 bases between them. The CDR3 nucleotides are TGTGCCAGCAGTTACGGGAGGGCTGGCACTGAAGCTTTCTTT. Translated, it gives CASSYGRAGTEAFF.

In the case of this clonotype: The CDR3 ends on some other residue instead of the conserved phenylalanine or tryptophan, so this is likely a read error. The chain recombines TRBV28 with TRBJ2-2; no reliable D call. The CDR3 covers 17 residues. The V gene lost 7 bases and the J gene lost 0 bases, with 18 bases spanning the gap. From germline, CDR1 is MDHEN and CDR2 SYDVKM. The CDR3 nucleotides are TGTGCCAGCACCCGGCCCTTGGACGGAACGAACACCGGGGAGCTGTTTCTT. Its protein product is CASTRPLDGTNTGELFL.

This clonotype was seen at least ten times. The chain carries TRBV4-1 and TRBJ2-5; D call uncertain. There are 13 residues in the CDR3. V was cut by 1 base and J by 2 bases, with 5 bases left in between. Looked up from germline, CDR1 is MGHRA and CDR2 is YSYEKL. The CDR3 region has the DNA TGCGCCAGCAGCCAAGGTTTTCAAGAGACCCAGTACTTC. This sequence encodes CASSQGFQETQYF.

The V gene is TRBV28, the J gene TRBJ1-6, with TRBD1 identical over 8 bases. This CDR3 contains 15 residues. V was clipped by 2 bases and J by 7 bases; unmatched bases: 4. Germline CDR1 is MDHEN and CDR2 is SYDVKM. CDR3 sequence (DNA): TGTGCCAGCAGTTTAGCCGGACAGGGCAATTCACCCCTCCACTTT. It translates to CASSLAGQGNSPLHF.

This chain joins TRBV7-8 and TRBJ2-3; 9 bases map to TRBD2. The CDR3 is 15 amino acids. Trimming removed 4 bases from V and 1 base from J; junction bases left unmatched: 3. Germline CDR1 SGHVS, CDR2 FQNEAQ. The CDR3 sequence is CASSSGGGGTDTQYF. DNA of the CDR3: TGTGCCAGCAGCTCGGGCGGGGGGGGCACAGATACGCAGTATTTT.

The table lists this clonotype with many counts. The rearrangement uses TRBV29-1 and TRBJ2-1; 9 bases are a match to TRBD2. After removal of 7 bases from V and 0 bases from J, the junction contained 7 bases not matched to a gene. This CDR3 is 15 amino acids long. Germline-derived CDR1 and CDR2 are SQVTM and ANQGSEA. This CDR3 reads CSAEGSGSSYNEQFF. CDR3 nucleotide sequence: TGCAGCGCCGAAGGTAGCGGGAGCTCCTACAATGAGCAGTTCTTC.

This clonotype has a handful of counts. This chain links TRBV28 with TRBJ2-2; D remains unclear. Germline-derived CDR1 and CDR2 are MDHEN and SYDVKM. Trimming removed 6 bases from V and 10 bases from J, with 12 bases in between. The CDR3 has 12 residues. DNA of the CDR3: TGTGCCAGCAGAGAACCCATGGTGGAGCTGTTTTTT. Protein sequence: CASREPMVELFF.